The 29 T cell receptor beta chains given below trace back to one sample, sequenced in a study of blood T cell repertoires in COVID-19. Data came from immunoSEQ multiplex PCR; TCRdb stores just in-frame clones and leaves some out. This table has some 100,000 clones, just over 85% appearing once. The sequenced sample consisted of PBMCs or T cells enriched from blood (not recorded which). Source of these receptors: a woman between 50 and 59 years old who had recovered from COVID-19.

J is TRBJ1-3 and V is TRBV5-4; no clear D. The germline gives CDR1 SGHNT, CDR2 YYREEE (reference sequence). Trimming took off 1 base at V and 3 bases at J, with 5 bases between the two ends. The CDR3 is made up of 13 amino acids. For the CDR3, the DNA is TGTGCCAGCAGCTTGACTATTGGAAACACCATATATTTT. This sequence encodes CASSLTIGNTIYF.

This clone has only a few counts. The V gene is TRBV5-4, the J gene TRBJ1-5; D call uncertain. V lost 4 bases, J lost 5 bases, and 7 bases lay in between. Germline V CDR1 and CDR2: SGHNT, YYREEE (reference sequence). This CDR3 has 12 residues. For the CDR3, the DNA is TGTGCCAGCAGCGCGGATGATCAGCCCCAGCATTTT. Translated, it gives CASSADDQPQHF.

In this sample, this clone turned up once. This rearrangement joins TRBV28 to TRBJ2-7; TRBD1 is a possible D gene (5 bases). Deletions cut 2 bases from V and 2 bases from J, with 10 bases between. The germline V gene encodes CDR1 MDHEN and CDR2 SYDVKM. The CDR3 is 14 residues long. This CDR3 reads CASSLRQPPYEQYF. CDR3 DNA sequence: TGTGCCAGCAGTTTACGACAGCCTCCCTACGAGCAGTACTTC.

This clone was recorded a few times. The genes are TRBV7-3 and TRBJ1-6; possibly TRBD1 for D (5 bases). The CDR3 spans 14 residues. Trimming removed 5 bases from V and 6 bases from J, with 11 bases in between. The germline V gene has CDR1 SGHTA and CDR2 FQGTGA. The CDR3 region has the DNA TGTGCCAGCAGCGGGCTGGGGGGTAATTCACCCCTCCACTTT. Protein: CASSGLGGNSPLHF.

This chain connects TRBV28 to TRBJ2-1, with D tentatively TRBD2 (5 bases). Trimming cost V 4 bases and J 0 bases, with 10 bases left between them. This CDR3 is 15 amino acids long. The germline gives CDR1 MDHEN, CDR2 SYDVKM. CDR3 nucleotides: TGTGCCAGCAGTTCGGACTTAGTCTCCTACAATGAGCAGTTCTTC. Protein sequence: CASSSDLVSYNEQFF.

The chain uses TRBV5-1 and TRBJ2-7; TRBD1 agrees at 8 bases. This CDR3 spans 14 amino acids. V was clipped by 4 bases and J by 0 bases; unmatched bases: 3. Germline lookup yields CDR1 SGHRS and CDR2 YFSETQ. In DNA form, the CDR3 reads TGCGCCAGCAGCATACAGGGGGTCTCCTACGAGCAGTACTTC. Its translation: CASSIQGVSYEQYF. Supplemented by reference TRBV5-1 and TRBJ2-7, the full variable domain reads KAGVTQTPRYLIKTRGQQVTLSCSPISGHRSVSWYQQTPGQGLQFLFEYFSETQRNKGNFPGRFSGRQFSNSRSEMNVSTLELGDSALYLCASSIQGVSYEQYFGPGTRLTVT.

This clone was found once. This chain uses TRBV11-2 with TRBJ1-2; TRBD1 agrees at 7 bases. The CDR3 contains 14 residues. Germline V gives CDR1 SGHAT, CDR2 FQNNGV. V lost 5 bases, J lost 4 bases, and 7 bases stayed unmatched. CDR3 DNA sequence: TGTGCCAGCAGCCGCCGACAGGGAACCTATGGCTACACCTTC. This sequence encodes CASSRRQGTYGYTF. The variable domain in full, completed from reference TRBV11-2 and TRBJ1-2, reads EAGVAQSPRYKIIEKRQSVAFWCNPISGHATLYWYQQILGQGPKLLIQFQNNGVVDDSQLPKDRFSAERLKGVDSTLKIQPAKLEDSAVYLCASSRRQGTYGYTFGSGTRLTVV.

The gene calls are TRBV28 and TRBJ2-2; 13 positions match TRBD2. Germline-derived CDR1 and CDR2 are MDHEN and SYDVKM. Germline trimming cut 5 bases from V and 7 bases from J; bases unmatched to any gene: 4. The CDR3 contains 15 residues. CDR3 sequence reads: CASSTSGGASGELFF. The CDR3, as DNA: TGTGCCAGCAGTACTAGCGGGGGGGCGAGCGGGGAGCTGTTTTTT.

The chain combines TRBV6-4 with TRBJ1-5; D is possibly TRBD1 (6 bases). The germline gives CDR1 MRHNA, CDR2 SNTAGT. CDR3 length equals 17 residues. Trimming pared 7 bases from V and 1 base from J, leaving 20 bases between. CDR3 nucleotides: TGTGCCAGCAAAACTGGACAGACGGTAGTCAGCAATCAGCCCCAGCATTTT. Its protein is CASKTGQTVVSNQPQHF.

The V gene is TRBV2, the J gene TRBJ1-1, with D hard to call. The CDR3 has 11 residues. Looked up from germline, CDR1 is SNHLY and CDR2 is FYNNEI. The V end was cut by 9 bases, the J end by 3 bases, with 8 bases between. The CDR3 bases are TGTGCCAGAGGACTCGACACTGAAGCTTTCTTT. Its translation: CARGLDTEAFF.

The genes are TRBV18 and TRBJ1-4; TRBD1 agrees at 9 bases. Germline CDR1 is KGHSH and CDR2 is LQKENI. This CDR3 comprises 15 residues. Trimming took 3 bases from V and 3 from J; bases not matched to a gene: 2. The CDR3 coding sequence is TGTGCCAGCTCACCCGGACAGGGGTCTAATGAAAAACTGTTTTTT. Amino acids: CASSPGQGSNEKLFF.

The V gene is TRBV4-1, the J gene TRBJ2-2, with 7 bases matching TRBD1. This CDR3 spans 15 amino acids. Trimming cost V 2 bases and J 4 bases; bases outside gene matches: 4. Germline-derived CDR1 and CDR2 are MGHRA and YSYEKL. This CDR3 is CASSQLDRFTGELFF. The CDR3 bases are TGCGCCAGCAGCCAATTGGACAGGTTCACCGGGGAGCTGTTTTTT.

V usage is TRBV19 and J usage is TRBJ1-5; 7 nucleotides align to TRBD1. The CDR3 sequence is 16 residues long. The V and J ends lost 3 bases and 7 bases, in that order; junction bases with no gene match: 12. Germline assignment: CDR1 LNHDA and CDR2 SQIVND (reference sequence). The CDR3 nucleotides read TGTGCCAGTAGTATCCCCGCCGGACAGGTCTCACAGCCCCAGCATTTT. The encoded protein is CASSIPAGQVSQPQHF. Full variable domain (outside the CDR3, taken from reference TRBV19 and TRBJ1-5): DGGITQSPKYLFRKEGQNVTLSCEQNLNHDAMYWYRQDPGQGLRLIYYSQIVNDFQKGDIAEGYSVSREKKESFPLTVTSAQKNPTAFYLCASSIPAGQVSQPQHFGDGTRLSIL.

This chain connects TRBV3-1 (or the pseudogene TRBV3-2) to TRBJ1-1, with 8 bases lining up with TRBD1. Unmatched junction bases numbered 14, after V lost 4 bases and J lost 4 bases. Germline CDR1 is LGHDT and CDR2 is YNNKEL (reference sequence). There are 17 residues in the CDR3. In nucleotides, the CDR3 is TGTGCCAGCAGCCCTTTTAAGGACAGGGAACGACGCACTGAAGCTTTCTTT. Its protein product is CASSPFKDRERRTEAFF.

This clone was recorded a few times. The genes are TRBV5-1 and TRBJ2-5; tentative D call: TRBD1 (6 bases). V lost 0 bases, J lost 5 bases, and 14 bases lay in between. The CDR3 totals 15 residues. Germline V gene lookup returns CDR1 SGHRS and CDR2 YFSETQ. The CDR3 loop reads CASSLEGDLWETQYF. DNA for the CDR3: TGCGCCAGCAGCTTGGAGGGGGATTTGTGGGAGACCCAGTACTTC.

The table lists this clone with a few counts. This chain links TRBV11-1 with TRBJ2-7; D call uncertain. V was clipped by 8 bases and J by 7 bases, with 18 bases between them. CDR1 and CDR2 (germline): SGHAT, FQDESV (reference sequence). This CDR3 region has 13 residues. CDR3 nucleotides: TGTGCCAGCGGCCTCCAAGCAGGAAGAGAGCAGTACTTC. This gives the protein CASGLQAGREQYF.

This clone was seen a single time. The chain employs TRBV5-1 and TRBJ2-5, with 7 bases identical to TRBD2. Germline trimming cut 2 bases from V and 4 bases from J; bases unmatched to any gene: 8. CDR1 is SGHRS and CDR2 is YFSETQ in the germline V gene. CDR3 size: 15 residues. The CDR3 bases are TGCGCCAGCAGCTTACAACTGGGGGGGTTAGAGACCCAGTACTTC. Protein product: CASSLQLGGLETQYF.

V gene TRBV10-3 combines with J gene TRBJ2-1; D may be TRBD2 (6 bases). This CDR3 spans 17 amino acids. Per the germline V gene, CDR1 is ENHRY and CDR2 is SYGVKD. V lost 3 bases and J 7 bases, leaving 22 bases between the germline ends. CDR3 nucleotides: TGTGCCATCAGTGACAGCAAGGAGGGATCCGGGTCTAATGAGCAGTTCTTC. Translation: CAISDSKEGSGSNEQFF.

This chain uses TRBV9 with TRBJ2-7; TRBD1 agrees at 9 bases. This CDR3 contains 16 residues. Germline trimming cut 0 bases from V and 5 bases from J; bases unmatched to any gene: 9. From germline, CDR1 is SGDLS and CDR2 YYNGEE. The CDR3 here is CASSVGPLRTGDEQYF. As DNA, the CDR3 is TGTGCCAGCAGCGTAGGCCCCCTTCGGACAGGGGACGAGCAGTACTTC.

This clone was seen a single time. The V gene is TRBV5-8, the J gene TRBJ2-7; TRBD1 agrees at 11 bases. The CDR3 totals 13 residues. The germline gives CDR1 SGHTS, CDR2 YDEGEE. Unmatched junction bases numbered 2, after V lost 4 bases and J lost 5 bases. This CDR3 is CASSLGQGDEQYF. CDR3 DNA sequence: TGTGCCAGCAGCCTGGGACAGGGGGACGAGCAGTACTTC.

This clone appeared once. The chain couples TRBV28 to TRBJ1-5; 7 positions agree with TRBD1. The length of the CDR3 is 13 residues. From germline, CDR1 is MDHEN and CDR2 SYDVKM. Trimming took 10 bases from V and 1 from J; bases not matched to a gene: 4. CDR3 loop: CANRGASNQPQHF. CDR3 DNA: TGTGCCAACAGGGGAGCGAGCAATCAGCCCCAGCATTTT.

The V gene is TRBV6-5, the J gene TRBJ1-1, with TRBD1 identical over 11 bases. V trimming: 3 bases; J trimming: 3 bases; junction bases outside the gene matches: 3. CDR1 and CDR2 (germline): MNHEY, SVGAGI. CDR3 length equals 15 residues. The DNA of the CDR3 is TGTGCCAGCAGTTATGGGGACAGGGGGTACACTGAAGCTTTCTTT. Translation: CASSYGDRGYTEAFF.

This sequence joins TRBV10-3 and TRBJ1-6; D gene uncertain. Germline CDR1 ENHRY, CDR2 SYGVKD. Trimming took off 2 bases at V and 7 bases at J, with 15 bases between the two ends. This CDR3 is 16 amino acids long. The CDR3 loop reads CAISEAPGGVNSPLHF. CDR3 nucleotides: TGTGCCATCAGTGAGGCGCCGGGAGGCGTGAATTCACCCCTCCACTTT.

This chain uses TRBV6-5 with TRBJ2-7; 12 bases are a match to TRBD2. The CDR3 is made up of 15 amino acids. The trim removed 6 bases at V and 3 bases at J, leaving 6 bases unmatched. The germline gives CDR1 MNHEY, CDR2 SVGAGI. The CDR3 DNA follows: TGTGCCAGCAGGAAGACTAGCGGGGGAATCTACGAGCAGTACTTC. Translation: CASRKTSGGIYEQYF.

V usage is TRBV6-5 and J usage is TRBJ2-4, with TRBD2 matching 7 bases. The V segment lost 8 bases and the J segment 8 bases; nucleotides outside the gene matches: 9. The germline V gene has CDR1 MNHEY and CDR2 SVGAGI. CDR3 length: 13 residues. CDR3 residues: CASLTPSGYIQYF. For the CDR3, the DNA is TGTGCCAGCTTGACCCCTAGCGGTTACATTCAGTACTTC.

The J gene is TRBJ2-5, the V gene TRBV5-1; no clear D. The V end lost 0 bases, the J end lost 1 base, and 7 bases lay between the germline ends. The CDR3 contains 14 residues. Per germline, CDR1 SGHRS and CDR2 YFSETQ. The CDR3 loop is CASSLGTVQETQYF. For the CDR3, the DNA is TGCGCCAGCAGCTTGGGAACAGTCCAAGAGACCCAGTACTTC.

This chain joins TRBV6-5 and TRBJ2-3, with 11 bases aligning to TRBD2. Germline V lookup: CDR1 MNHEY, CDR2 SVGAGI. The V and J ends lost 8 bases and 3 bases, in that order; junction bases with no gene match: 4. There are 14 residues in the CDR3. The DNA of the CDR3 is TGTGCCAGCTTACTAGCGGGGGAAACAGATACGCAGTATTTT. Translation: CASLLAGETDTQYF.

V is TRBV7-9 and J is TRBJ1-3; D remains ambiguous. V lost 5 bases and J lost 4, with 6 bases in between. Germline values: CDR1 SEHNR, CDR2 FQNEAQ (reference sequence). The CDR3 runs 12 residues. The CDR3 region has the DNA TGTGCCAGCAGCCAACAGGGAAACACCATATATTTT. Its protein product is CASSQQGNTIYF.

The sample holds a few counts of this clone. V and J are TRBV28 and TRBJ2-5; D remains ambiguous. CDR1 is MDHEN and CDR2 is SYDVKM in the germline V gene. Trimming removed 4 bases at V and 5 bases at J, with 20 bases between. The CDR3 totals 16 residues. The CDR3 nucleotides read TGTGCCAGCAGTTCGATCCAGACGACTCGGCTGGAGACCCAGTACTTC. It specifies CASSSIQTTRLETQYF.